The present T cell receptor (beta chain) was sequenced within a study of T cells in localized non-small cell lung cancer. By share of the sample, this clone is medium-sized. Its target is unknown. V was shortened by 0 bases and J by 4 bases, with 5 bases between the two germline ends. The CDR3 sequence is 13 residues long. Germline CDR1 and CDR2: MNHGY and SAAAGT. Findings and caveats of the study: Sequencing was limited to one tumor region, leaving the possibility of heterogeneity open.

Data came from immunoSEQ multiplex PCR; TCRdb stores just in-frame clones and leaves some out. This table has about 1,000 clones, about 20% appearing once. This chain joins TRBV6-8 and TRBJ2-3; the D is unclear. This specimen consisted of normal lung tissue next to the tumor, obtained before any cancer treatment. This TCR was recovered from a male donor older than 55 with stage III squamous cell lung carcinoma. DNA of the CDR3: TGTGCCAGCAGTTACTCGGAGCCAGATACGCAGTATTTT. Protein sequence: CASSYSEPDTQYF.